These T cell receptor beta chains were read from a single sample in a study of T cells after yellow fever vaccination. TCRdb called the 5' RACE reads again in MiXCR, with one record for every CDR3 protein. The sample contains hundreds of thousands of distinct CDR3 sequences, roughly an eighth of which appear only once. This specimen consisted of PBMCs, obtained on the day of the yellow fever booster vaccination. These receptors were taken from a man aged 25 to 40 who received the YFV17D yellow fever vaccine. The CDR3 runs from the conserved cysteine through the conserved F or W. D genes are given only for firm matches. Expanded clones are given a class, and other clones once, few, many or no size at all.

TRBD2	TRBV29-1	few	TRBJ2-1	CSGGGAGGFNEQFF	TGCAGCGGGGGGGGAGCGGGAGGTTTCAATGAGCAGTTCTTC
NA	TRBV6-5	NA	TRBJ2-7	CASEKLRYEQYF	TGTGCCAGTGAGAAACTTCGATACGAGCAGTACTTC
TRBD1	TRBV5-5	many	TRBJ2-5	CASSQGQGLETQYF	TGTGCCAGCAGCCAGGGACAGGGTTTGGAGACCCAGTACTTC
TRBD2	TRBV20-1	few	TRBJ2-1	CSARDFAGAPYNEQFF	TGCAGTGCTAGAGATTTCGCGGGAGCCCCCTACAATGAGCAGTTCTTC
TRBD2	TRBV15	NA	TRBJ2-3	CATSRGAGGFTDTQYF	TGTGCCACCAGCAGAGGTGCCGGGGGGTTCACAGATACGCAGTATTTT
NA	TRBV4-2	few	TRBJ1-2	CASSQDRGRDYGYTF	TGTGCCAGCAGCCAAGATCGAGGCAGGGACTATGGCTACACCTTC
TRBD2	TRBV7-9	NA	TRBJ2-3	CASSLAPLAGSADTQYF	TGTGCCAGCAGCTTAGCGCCACTAGCGGGATCCGCAGATACGCAGTATTTT
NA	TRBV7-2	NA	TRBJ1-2	CASSTRDGLGYTF	TGTGCCAGCAGCACGAGGGACGGCCTGGGCTACACCTTC
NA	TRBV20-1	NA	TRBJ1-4	CSAPHPTNEKLFF	TGCAGTGCCCCGCATCCAACTAATGAAAAACTGTTTTTT
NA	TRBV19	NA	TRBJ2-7	CASSIGVFSGYYEQYF	TGTGCCAGTAGTATAGGTGTCTTTAGCGGATACTACGAGCAGTACTTC
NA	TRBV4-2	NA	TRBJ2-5	CASSLGLPRETQYF	TGTGCCAGCAGCCTCGGGCTGCCTCGGGAGACCCAGTACTTC
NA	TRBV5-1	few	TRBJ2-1	CASRGRFSYNEQFF	TGCGCCAGCAGGGGACGGTTCTCCTACAATGAGCAGTTCTTC
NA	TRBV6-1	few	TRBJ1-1	CASRLDSLGLNTEAFF	TGTGCCAGCCGGTTGGACTCCTTGGGACTGAACACTGAAGCTTTCTTT
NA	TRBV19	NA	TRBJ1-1	CASSPIQKSEAFF	TGTGCCAGTAGTCCGATACAGAAGTCCGAAGCTTTCTTT
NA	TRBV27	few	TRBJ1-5	CASSFGTEAGQPQHF	TGTGCCAGCAGTTTCGGTACTGAGGCTGGACAGCCCCAGCATTTT
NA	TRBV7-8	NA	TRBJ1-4	CASSDNTEPVGKLFF	TGTGCCAGCAGCGACAATACAGAACCCGTAGGAAAACTGTTTTTT
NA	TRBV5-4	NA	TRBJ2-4	CASSYGLLDNIQYF	TGTGCCAGCAGCTACGGTCTTCTGGACAACATTCAGTACTTC
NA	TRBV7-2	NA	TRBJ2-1	CASSFDFYNEQFF	TGTGCCAGCAGCTTCGACTTCTACAATGAGCAGTTCTTC
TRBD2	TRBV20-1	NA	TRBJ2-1	CSAADGTTYNEQFF	TGCAGTGCTGCCGATGGGACTACCTACAATGAGCAGTTCTTC
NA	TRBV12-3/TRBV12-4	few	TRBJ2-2	CAVLTEDTGELFF	TGTGCCGTACTGACAGAAGACACCGGGGAGCTGTTTTTT
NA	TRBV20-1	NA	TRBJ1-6	CSARRPGQGIDSPLHF	TGCAGTGCTAGAAGACCTGGGCAGGGGATAGATTCACCCCTCCACTTT
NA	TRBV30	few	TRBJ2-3	CAASGSSTDTQYF	TGTGCCGCCAGCGGGTCTAGCACAGATACGCAGTATTTT
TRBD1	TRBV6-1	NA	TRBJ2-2	CASSQTGGPAPGELFF	TGTGCCAGCAGCCAGACAGGGGGCCCTGCTCCCGGGGAGCTGTTTTTT
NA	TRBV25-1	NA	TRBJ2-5	CASSEIRYQETQYF	TGTGCCAGCAGTGAAATCAGGTACCAAGAGACCCAGTACTTC
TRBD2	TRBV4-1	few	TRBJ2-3	CASSLLGLGTTSTDTQYF	TGCGCCAGCAGCCTCCTTGGACTAGGGACTACTAGCACAGATACGCAGTATTTT
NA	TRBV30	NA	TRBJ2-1	CAWTGFWNEQFF	TGTGCCTGGACGGGATTTTGGAATGAGCAGTTCTTC
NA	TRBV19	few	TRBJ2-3	CASSFARGTDTQYF	TGTGCCAGTAGTTTCGCTAGGGGTACAGATACGCAGTATTTT
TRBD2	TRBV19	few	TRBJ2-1	CASSVLAGANEQFF	TGTGCCAGTAGTGTACTAGCGGGAGCCAATGAGCAGTTCTTC
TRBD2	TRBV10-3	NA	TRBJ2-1	CAISESRVAGAVGEQFF	TGTGCCATCAGTGAGTCGAGAGTAGCGGGTGCCGTAGGTGAGCAGTTCTTC
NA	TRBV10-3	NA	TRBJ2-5	CAIRAVYSETQYF	TGTGCCATCAGGGCGGTATACTCTGAGACCCAGTACTTC
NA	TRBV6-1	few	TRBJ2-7	CASYGTYEQYF	TGTGCCAGCTATGGGACCTACGAGCAGTACTTC
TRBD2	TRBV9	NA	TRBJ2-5	CASSETSGVLETQYF	TGTGCCAGCAGCGAGACTAGCGGGGTTTTGGAGACCCAGTACTTC
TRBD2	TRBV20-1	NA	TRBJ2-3	CSASAASGEMGTDTQYF	TGCAGTGCATCGGCGGCTAGCGGGGAGATGGGCACAGATACGCAGTATTTT
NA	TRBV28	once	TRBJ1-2	CASSLSMNYGYTF	TGTGCCAGCAGTTTATCCATGAACTATGGCTACACCTTC
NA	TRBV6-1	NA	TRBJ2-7	CASSERNWVSSEQYF	TGTGCCAGCAGTGAAAGGAATTGGGTTTCGAGCGAGCAGTACTTC
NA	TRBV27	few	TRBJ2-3	CASSLYPAGTDTQYF	TGTGCCAGCAGTTTATACCCAGCAGGGACAGATACGCAGTATTTT
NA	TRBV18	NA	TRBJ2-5	CASSPPAVGGPGTQYF	TGTGCCAGCTCACCACCCGCTGTCGGCGGCCCGGGGACCCAGTACTTC
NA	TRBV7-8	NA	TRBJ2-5	CASSLGQTGTETQYF	TGTGCCAGCAGCTTAGGGCAGACAGGAACGGAGACCCAGTACTTC
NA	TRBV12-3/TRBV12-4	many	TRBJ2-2	CASSSRVNTGELFF	TGTGCCAGCAGCTCTCGGGTGAACACCGGGGAGCTGTTTTTT
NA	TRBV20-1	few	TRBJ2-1	CSAQTGHLSFF	TGCAGTGCCCAGACAGGTCACTTATCGTTCTTC
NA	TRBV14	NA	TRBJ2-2	CASSPPLGSRGTGELFF	TGTGCCAGCAGCCCCCCCTTGGGAAGTCGGGGCACCGGGGAGCTGTTTTTT
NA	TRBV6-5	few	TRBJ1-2	CASSYTVDNYGYTF	TGTGCCAGCAGTTATACTGTGGATAACTATGGCTACACCTTC
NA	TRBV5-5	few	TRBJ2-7	CASSLEAEQYF	TGTGCCAGCAGCTTGGAAGCCGAGCAGTACTTC
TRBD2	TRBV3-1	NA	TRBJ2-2	CASSPLAGGPYTGELFF	TGTGCCAGCAGCCCGCTAGCGGGAGGGCCGTACACCGGGGAGCTGTTTTTT